One T cell receptor (beta chain) is described in this entry. What it binds is not known. This sample is part of a study of Ad26.COV2.S vaccination and SARS-CoV-2 variants. Study as a whole: Trial arm assignment for the donor was COV1001 Ad26.COV2.S.

Clones were sequenced by immunoSEQ multiplex PCR, and TCRdb holds only the in-frame ones, with some missing. The sample lists about 350,000 clones; 88% were seen once. Regarding treatment: roughly 18 received Ad26.COV2.S at low or high dose, single or two shots; 5 received placebo; per-sample allocation not given. Sampling happened 63 days after the first vaccine or placebo injection. What was given as vaccine was an Ad26 vector encoding Wuhan-strain SARS-CoV-2 spike. The ends lost 3 bases at V and 2 bases at J; junction bases unmatched: 0. Germline CDR1 reads SGHRS; CDR2 reads YFSETQ. The CDR3 has 14 residues. Overall study results and limits: Placebo recipients trailed vaccine recipients in spike-specific TCR breadth. For non-spike TCRs, breadth in vaccine recipients resembled that in placebo recipients.

Material: peripheral blood, obtained in a trial of Ad26.COV2.S vaccine versus placebo. The sequence was obtained from a person aged 18-65 years who received the Ad26.COV2.S COVID-19 vaccine or a placebo. This chain connects TRBV5-1 to TRBJ2-1; TRBD2 agrees at 9 bases. CDR3 protein: CASSSSGAYNEQFF. The CDR3, as DNA: TGCGCCAGCAGCTCTAGCGGGGCCTACAATGAGCAGTTCTTC. The full variable domain, in which reference TRBV5-1 and TRBJ2-1 provide the parts outside the CDR3, is KAGVTQTPRYLIKTRGQQVTLSCSPISGHRSVSWYQQTPGQGLQFLFEYFSETQRNKGNFPGRFSGRQFSNSRSEMNVSTLELGDSALYLCASSSSGAYNEQFFGPGTRLTVL.